A selection of T cell receptor beta chains follows, all from one sample in a study of regulatory T cells in long-lasting Graves disease. TCRdb passed the multiplex PCR reads through MiXCR, listing each CDR3 protein once. The sample includes 350,000 to 500,000 distinct CDR3 sequences, roughly 21% of them seen just once. The specimen was peripheral blood mononuclear cells (PBMCs), collected when the disease was refractory, from a patient treated with antithyroid drugs. These receptor sequences come from a female donor with Graves disease. Each CDR3 is given without its conserved first and last residue.

CDR3: ASSYGGHAGELF
V: TRBV6-5
J: TRBJ2-2

CDR3: ASSQPDREESYT
V: TRBV3-1
J: TRBJ1-2

CDR3: ASSPQDRGGDEQF
V: TRBV18
J: TRBJ2-1

CDR3: ASSQAGNSNQPQH
V: TRBV4-1
J: TRBJ1-5

CDR3: ASSSGTYEQY
V: TRBV11-2
J: TRBJ2-7

CDR3: ASSSRDRVRNSPLH
V: TRBV6-9
J: TRBJ1-6

CDR3: ASSLEPGVQY
V: TRBV11-2
J: TRBJ2-7

CDR3: ASSFSGTVLTDTQY
V: TRBV7-2
J: TRBJ2-3

CDR3: AGSLGDSYNEQF
V: TRBV9
J: TRBJ2-1

CDR3: ASSSDHYEQY
V: TRBV5-4
J: TRBJ2-7

CDR3: ASRGGDRTNYGYT
V: TRBV28
J: TRBJ1-2

CDR3: ASSQVGVYLRLSGELF
V: TRBV3-1
J: TRBJ2-2

CDR3: ASRIDRIYEQY
V: TRBV6-1
J: TRBJ2-7

CDR3: ASSVGHGPYEQY
V: TRBV14
J: TRBJ2-7

CDR3: ASSSSTDRGETQY
V: TRBV7-9
J: TRBJ2-5

CDR3: ASSDSESSYNEQF
V: TRBV6-2/TRBV6-3
J: TRBJ2-1

CDR3: SARDPKTYNEQF
V: TRBV20-1
J: TRBJ2-1

CDR3: SAREEQY
V: TRBV20-1
J: TRBJ2-7

CDR3: ASSRTGLQETQY
V: TRBV13
J: TRBJ2-5

CDR3: ASSETSGSGTGELF
V: TRBV28
J: TRBJ2-2

CDR3: SAENRQGNQPQH
V: TRBV20-1
J: TRBJ1-5

CDR3: ASSPNSGEWAKNIQY
V: TRBV7-2
J: TRBJ2-4

CDR3: SARDGRSYEQY
V: TRBV20-1
J: TRBJ2-7

CDR3: ASSLPNTGAVGYGYT
V: TRBV5-6
J: TRBJ1-2

CDR3: ASSATGQNTGELF
V: TRBV6-1
J: TRBJ2-2

CDR3: ATNRQGTNEKLF
V: TRBV15
J: TRBJ1-4

CDR3: AWSVGFNTEAF
V: TRBV30
J: TRBJ1-1

CDR3: ASSVYSKGAVSGNTIY
V: TRBV28
J: TRBJ1-3

CDR3: SGLNTEAF
V: TRBV29-1
J: TRBJ1-1

CDR3: ASSYASVGRGETQY
V: TRBV6-9
J: TRBJ2-5

CDR3: AISESRRGYEQY
V: TRBV10-3
J: TRBJ2-7

CDR3: ASGERPYEQY
V: TRBV28
J: TRBJ2-7

CDR3: ASSGGLSSPLH
V: TRBV25-1
J: TRBJ1-6

CDR3: ASSLTGTHTF
V: TRBV27
J: TRBJ1-1

CDR3: SARRPPGATEAF
V: TRBV20-1
J: TRBJ1-1

CDR3: ASGLTRNEAF
V: TRBV2
J: TRBJ1-1